This TCR beta chain was sequenced for a study of blood T cell repertoires in COVID-19. CDR1 and CDR2 from the germline V gene are SGHVS and FNYEAQ. The CDR3 consists of 15 residues. Deletions cut 6 bases from V and 8 bases from J, with 20 bases between. Only in-frame clones appear in the TCRdb table, and some are missing; sequencing was by immunoSEQ multiplex PCR. Of about 110,000 clones in the sample, 87% were seen once. The chain is built from TRBV7-6 and TRBJ2-1, with D possibly TRBD2 on 6 matching bases. The TCR originated in a human donor in a cohort sampled during active COVID-19. Sequencing was carried out using peripheral blood. Written as DNA, the CDR3 is TGTGCCAGCAGGGGCCGGGTGGTGGGACTGCATGAGCAGTTCTTC. Encoded protein: CASRGRVVGLHEQFF.